Shown below are 9 T cell receptor beta chains from a single sample sequenced in a study of Ad26.COV2.S vaccination and SARS-CoV-2 variants. Measured with immunoSEQ multiplex PCR; TCRdb has only the in-frame clones, and not every one. The sample has some 480,000 clones, roughly 87% seen once. Treatment of the sample: approximately 18 received Ad26.COV2.S at low or high dose, single or two shots; several received placebo; per-sample allocation not given. Sampling was performed 63 days after the first vaccine or placebo injection. The specimen comprised peripheral blood, sampled in a trial of Ad26.COV2.S vaccine versus placebo. The receptor source for this set is a person between 18 and 65 years old who received the Ad26.COV2.S COVID-19 vaccine or a placebo.

The chain links TRBV9 to TRBJ2-3; the D gene is possibly TRBD2 (6 bases). This CDR3 region has 16 residues. Germline-derived CDR1 and CDR2 are SGDLS and YYNGEE. The V and J ends lost 4 bases and 2 bases respectively, with 17 bases between them. CDR3 in amino acids: CASSPAGLPNTDTQYF. The CDR3 DNA sequence: TGTGCCAGCAGCCCCGCGGGACTCCCTAACACAGATACGCAGTATTTT.

J is TRBJ1-2 and V is TRBV30; TRBD1 matches at 9 bases. V was clipped by 0 bases and J by 1 base; unmatched bases: 3. The CDR3 runs to 15 residues. Germline CDR1 and CDR2: GTSNPN and SVGIG (reference sequence). The DNA for the CDR3 is TGTGCCTGGAGTGTCGGGGGACAGGGTAACTATGGCTACACCTTC. It translates to CAWSVGGQGNYGYTF.

This clone was observed at least ten times. The V call is TRBV27, the J call TRBJ1-3; D may be TRBD1 (6 bases). The germline V gene encodes CDR1 MNHEY and CDR2 SMNVEV (reference sequence). The V end was cut by 9 bases, the J end by 7 bases, with 10 bases between. The CDR3 is 11 amino acids. The CDR3 spells CASMRGNTIYF. CDR3 bases: TGTGCCAGTATGAGGGGGAACACCATATATTTT.

This chain links TRBV3-1 (or the pseudogene TRBV3-2) with TRBJ1-2; TRBD1 might be the D (6 bases). V lost 6 bases to trimming and J lost 8 bases, with 13 bases between them. Germline V lookup: CDR1 LGHDT, CDR2 YNNKEL (reference sequence). The CDR3 length is 12 residues. The CDR3 spells CASSRAGEGYTF. Here the CDR3 DNA reads TGTGCCAGCAGTAGGGCAGGGGAGGGCTACACCTTC.

The chain employs TRBV25-1 and TRBJ2-1; D gene ambiguous. V gave up 7 bases and J gave up 7 bases, with 8 bases separating them. CDR1 is MGHDK and CDR2 is SYGVNS in the germline V gene. The CDR3 is made up of 11 amino acids. The CDR3 nucleotides read TGTGCCAGCACCCCTGGTAATGAGCAGTTCTTC. Protein: CASTPGNEQFF.

This chain connects TRBV7-2 to TRBJ2-2, with a weak D call TRBD1 (6 bases). This CDR3 is built from 13 residues. Germline values: CDR1 SGHTA, CDR2 FQGNSA. V lost 5 bases and J 6 bases, leaving 10 bases between the germline ends. The CDR3 here is CASSRYRAGELFF. In DNA form, the CDR3 reads TGTGCCAGCAGCCGGTACAGGGCCGGGGAGCTGTTTTTT.

V is TRBV14 and J is TRBJ1-4; D is unclear. Germline V CDR1 and CDR2: SGHDN, FVKESK. The CDR3 spans 12 residues. V lost 4 bases to trimming and J lost 14 bases, with 14 bases between them. The CDR3 nucleotides read TGTGCCAGCAGCCTTGGGCCTTGGAGGCTGTTTTTT. Protein: CASSLGPWRLFF. Variable domain in full (rest from reference TRBV14 and TRBJ1-4): EAGVTQFPSHSVIEKGQTVTLRCDPISGHDNLYWYRRVMGKEIKFLLHFVKESKQDESGMPNNRFLAERTGGTYSTLKVQPAELEDSGVYFCASSLGPWRLFFGSGTQLSVL.

The chain joins TRBV24-1 to TRBJ2-2; D gene unclear. This CDR3 region has 14 residues. V lost 10 bases to trimming and J lost 5 bases, with 16 bases between them. Germline loops: CDR1 KGHDR, CDR2 SFDVKD. The CDR3 DNA is TGTGCCACTTCGACGAAGGGTGGGACCGGGGAGCTGTTTTTT. Translating gives CATSTKGGTGELFF.

This sequence joins TRBV7-9 and TRBJ1-3; D is undetermined. The V and J ends lost 4 bases and 7 bases respectively, with 5 bases between them. The CDR3 spans 11 residues. Germline V gene sequence: CDR1 SEHNR, CDR2 FQNEAQ (reference sequence). CDR3 residues: CASSSINTIYF. The DNA of the CDR3 is TGTGCCAGCAGCTCCATCAACACCATATATTTT.